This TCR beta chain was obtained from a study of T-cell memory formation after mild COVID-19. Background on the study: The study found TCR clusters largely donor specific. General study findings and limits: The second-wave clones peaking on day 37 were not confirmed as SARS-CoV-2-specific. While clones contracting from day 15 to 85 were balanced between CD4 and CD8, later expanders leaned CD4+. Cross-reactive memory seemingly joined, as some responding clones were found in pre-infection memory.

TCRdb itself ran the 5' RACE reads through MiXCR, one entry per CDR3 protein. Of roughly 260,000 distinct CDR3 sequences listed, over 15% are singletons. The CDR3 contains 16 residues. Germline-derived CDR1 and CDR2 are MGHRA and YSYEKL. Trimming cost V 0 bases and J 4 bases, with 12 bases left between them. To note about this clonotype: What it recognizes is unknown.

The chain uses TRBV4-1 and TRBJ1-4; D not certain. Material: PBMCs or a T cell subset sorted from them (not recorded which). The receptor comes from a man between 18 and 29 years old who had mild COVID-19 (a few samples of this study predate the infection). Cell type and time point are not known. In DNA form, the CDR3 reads TGCGCCAGCAGCCAAGAGTGGCGACACGTTAATGAAAAACTGTTTTTT. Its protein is CASSQEWRHVNEKLFF.